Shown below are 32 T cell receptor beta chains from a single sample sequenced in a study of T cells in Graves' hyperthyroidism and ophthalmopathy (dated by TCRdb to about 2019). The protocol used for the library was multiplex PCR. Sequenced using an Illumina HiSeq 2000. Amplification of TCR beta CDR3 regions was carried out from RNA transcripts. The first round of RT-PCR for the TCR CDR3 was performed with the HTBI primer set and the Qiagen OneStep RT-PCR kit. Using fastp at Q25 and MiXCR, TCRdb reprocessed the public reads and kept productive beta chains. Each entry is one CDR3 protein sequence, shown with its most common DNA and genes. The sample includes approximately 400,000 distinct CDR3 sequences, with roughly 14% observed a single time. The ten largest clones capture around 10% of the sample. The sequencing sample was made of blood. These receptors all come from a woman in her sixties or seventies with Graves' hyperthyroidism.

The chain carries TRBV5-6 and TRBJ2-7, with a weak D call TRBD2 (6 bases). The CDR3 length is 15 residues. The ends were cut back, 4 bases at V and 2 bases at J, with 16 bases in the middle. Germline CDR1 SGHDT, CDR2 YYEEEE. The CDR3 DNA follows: TGTGCCAGCAGCCGCTCAGCGGGTCAGACCTACGAGCAGTACTTC. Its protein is CASSRSAGQTYEQYF.

CDR3 amino acids: CASARVGGNTEAFF. DNA for the CDR3: TGTGCCAGCGCCAGGGTTGGAGGTAACACTGAAGCTTTCTTT. V gene TRBV7-9 combines with J gene TRBJ1-1, with a possible D match to TRBD1 (5 bases). CDR1 and CDR2 (germline): SEHNR, FQNEAQ (reference sequence). V gave up 8 bases and J gave up 2 bases, with 15 bases separating them. This CDR3 is 14 amino acids long.

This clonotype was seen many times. The CDR3 protein is CASSLGKALGSGRDWSSTDTQYF. In DNA, the CDR3 is TGTGCCAGCAGCTTAGGAAAGGCGCTGGGTAGCGGGAGGGATTGGTCTAGCACAGATACGCAGTATTTT. The rearrangement uses TRBV7-8 and TRBJ2-3; TRBD2 matches at 11 bases. The CDR3 length is 23 residues. Trimming at V came to 1 base and at J to 0 bases, leaving 21 bases not matched to a gene. Germline values: CDR1 SGHVS, CDR2 FQNEAQ.

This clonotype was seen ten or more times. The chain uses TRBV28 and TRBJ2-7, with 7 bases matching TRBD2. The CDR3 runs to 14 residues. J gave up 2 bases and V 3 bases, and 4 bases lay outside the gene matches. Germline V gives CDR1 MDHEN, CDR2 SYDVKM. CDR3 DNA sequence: TGTGCCAGCAGTTTGCGGGGGACCCCCTACGAGCAGTACTTC. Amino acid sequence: CASSLRGTPYEQYF.

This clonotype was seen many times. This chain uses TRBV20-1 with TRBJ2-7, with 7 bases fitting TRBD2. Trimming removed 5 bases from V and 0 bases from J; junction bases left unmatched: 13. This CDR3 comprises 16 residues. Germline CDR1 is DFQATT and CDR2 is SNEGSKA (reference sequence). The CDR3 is CSAFAGTTRSSYEQYF. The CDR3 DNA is TGCAGTGCTTTCGCCGGGACTACCAGGAGCTCCTACGAGCAGTACTTC.

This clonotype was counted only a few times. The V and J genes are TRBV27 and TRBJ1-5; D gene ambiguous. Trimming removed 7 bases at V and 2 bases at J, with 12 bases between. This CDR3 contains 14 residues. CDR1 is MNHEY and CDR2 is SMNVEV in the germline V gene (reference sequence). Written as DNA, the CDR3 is TGTGCCAGCAAGTTCGGCTCGGGCAATCAGCCCCAGCATTTT. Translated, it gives CASKFGSGNQPQHF.

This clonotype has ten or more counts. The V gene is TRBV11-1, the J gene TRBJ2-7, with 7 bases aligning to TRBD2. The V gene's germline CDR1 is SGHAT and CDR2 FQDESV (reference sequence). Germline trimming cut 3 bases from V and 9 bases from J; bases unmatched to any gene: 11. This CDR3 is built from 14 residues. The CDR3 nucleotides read TGTGCCAGCAGCTTTCACCGCGGGAGTAATGTGCAGTACTTC. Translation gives CASSFHRGSNVQYF.

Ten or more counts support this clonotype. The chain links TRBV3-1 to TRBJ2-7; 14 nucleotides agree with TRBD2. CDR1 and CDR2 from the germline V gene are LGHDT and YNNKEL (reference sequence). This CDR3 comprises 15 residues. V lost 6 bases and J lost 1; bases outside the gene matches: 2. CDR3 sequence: CASRGTSGRSYEQYF. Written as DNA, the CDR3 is TGTGCCAGCAGGGGGACTAGCGGGAGATCCTACGAGCAGTACTTC.

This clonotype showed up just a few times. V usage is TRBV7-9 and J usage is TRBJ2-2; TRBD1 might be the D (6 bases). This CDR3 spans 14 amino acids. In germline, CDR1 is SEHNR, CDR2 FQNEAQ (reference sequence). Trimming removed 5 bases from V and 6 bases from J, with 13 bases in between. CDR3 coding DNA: TGTGCCAGCAGCAAAAACAGGGTAGCCGGGGAGCTGTTTTTT. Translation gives CASSKNRVAGELFF.

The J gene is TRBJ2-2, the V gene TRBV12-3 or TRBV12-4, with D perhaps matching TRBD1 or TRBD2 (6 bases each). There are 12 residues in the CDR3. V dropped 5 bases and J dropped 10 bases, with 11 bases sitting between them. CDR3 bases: TGTGCCAGCAGTCTAGGGGGGAAGGAGCTGTTTTTT. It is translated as CASSLGGKELFF.

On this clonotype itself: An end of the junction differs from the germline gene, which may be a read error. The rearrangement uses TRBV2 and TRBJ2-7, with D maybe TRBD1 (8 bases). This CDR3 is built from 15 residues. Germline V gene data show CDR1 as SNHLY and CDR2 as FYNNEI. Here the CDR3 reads CAGSEAGQGAHEQYF. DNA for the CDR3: TGTGCCGGCAGTGAAGCGGGGCAGGGGGCCCACGAGCAGTACTTC.

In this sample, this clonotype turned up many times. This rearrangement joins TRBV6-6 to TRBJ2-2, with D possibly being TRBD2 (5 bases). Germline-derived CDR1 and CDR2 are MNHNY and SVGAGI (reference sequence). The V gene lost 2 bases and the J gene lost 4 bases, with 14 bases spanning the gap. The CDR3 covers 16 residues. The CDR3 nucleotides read TGTGCCAGCAGTTACGACCTTTATGGGAGCACCGGGGAGCTGTTTTTT. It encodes CASSYDLYGSTGELFF.

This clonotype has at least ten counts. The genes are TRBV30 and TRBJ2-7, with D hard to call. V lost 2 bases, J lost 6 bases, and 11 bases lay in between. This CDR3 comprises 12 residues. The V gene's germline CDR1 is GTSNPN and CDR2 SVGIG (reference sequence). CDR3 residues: CAWSTPNGEQYF. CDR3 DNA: TGTGCCTGGAGTACTCCCAATGGCGAGCAGTACTTC.

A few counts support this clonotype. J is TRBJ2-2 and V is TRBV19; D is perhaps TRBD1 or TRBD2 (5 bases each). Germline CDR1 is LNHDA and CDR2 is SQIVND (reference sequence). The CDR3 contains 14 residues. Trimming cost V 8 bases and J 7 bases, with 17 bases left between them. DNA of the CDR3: TGTGCCAGTCAGGGCAGGGAGCTGGTCGGGGAGCTGTTTTTT. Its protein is CASQGRELVGELFF.

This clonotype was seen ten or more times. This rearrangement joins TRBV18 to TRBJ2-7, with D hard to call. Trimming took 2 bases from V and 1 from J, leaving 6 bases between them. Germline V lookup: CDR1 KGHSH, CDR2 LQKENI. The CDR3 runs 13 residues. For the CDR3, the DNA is TGTGCCAGCTCACCAGACCAATCCTACGAGCAGTACTTC. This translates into CASSPDQSYEQYF.

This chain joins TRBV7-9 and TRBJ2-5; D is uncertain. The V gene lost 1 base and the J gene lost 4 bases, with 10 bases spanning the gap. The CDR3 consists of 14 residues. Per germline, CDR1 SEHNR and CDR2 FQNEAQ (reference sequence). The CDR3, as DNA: TGTGCCAGCAGCTTAGATGTCTTAGGAGAGACCCAGTACTTC. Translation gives CASSLDVLGETQYF.

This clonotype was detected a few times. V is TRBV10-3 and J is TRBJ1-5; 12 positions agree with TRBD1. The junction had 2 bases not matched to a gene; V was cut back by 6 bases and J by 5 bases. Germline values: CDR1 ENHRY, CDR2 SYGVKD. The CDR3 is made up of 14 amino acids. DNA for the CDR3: TGTGCCATCAGGGGGACAGGGGGCCATCAGCCCCAGCATTTT. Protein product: CAIRGTGGHQPQHF.

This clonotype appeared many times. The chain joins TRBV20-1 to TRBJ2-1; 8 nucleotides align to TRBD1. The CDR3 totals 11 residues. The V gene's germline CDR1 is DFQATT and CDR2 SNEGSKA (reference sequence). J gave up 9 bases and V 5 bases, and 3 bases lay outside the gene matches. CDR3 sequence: CSAGQGTEQFF. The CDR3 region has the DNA TGCAGTGCTGGACAGGGTACTGAGCAGTTCTTC.

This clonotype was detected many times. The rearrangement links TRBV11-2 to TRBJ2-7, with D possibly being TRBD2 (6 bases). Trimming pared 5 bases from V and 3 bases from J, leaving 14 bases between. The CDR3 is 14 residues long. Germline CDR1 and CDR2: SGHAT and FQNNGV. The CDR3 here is CASSPRLGIYEQYF. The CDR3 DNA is TGTGCCAGCAGCCCGCGACTAGGGATCTACGAGCAGTACTTC.

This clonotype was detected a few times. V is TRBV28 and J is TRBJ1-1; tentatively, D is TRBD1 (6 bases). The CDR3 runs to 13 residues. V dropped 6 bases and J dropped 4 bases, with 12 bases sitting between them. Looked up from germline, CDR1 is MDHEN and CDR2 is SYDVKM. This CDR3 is CASSSGQSTEAFF. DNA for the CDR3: TGTGCCAGCAGCTCCGGACAGTCCACTGAAGCTTTCTTT. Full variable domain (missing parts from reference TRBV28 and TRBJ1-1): DVKVTQSSRYLVKRTGEKVFLECVQDMDHENMFWYRQDPGLGLRLIYFSYDVKMKEKGDIPEGYSVSREKKERFSLILESASTNQTSMYLCASSSGQSTEAFFGQGTRLTVV.

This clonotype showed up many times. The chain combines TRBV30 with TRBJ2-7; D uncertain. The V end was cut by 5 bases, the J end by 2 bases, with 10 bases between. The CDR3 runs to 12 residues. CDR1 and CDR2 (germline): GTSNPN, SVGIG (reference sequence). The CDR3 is CAWGTQAYEQYF. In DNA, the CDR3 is TGTGCCTGGGGCACCCAGGCCTACGAGCAGTACTTC.

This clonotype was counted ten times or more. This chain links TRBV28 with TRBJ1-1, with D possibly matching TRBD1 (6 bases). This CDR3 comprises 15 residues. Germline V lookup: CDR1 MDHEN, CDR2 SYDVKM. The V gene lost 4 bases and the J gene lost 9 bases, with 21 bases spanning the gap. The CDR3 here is CASSYIAGTKDQAFF. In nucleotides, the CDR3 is TGTGCCAGCAGTTACATAGCCGGGACAAAGGATCAAGCTTTCTTT.

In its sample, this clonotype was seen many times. CDR3 protein: CASSRRDRGGQPQHF. The CDR3 DNA reads as TGTGCCAGCAGCCGGCGGGACAGGGGTGGACAGCCCCAGCATTTT. The gene calls are TRBV12-3 or TRBV12-4 and TRBJ1-5, with 10 nucleotides matching TRBD1. The ends lost 6 bases at V and 7 bases at J; junction bases unmatched: 9. This CDR3 spans 15 amino acids.

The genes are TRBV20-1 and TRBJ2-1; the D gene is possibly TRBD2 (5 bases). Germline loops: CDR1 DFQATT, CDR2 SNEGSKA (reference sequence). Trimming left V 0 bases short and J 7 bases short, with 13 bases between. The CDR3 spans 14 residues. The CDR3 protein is CSARDSEDLNEQFF. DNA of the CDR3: TGCAGTGCTAGAGATTCCGAGGACTTGAATGAGCAGTTCTTC.

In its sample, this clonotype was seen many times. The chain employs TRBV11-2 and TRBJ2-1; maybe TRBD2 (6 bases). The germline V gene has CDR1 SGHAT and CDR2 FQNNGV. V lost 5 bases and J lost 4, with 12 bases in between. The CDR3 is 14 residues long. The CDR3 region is CASSPSGPYNEQFF. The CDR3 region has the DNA TGTGCCAGCAGCCCAAGCGGGCCGTACAATGAGCAGTTCTTC.

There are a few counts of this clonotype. Written as DNA, the CDR3 is TGTGCCAGCTCACCCGCAAACAGGGTATCCAATCAGCCCCAGCATTTT. Its protein is CASSPANRVSNQPQHF. The gene calls are TRBV18 and TRBJ1-5, with D perhaps matching TRBD1 (6 bases). V was clipped by 3 bases and J by 3 bases, with 15 bases between them. The CDR3 extends over 16 amino acids. Germline assignment: CDR1 KGHSH and CDR2 LQKENI.

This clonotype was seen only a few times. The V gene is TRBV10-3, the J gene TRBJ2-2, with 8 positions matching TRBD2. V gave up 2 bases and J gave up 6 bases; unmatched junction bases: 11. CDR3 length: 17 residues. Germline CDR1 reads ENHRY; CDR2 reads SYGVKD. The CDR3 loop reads CAISEPSWGLGAGELFF. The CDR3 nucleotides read TGTGCCATCAGTGAGCCGTCCTGGGGACTAGGGGCCGGGGAGCTGTTTTTT.

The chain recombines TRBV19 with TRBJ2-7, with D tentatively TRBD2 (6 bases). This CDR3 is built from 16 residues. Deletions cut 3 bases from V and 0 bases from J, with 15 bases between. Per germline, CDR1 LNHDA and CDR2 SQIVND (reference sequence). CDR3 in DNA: TGTGCCAGTAGTATTTCTGGGACTCACCTCTCCTACGAGCAGTACTTC. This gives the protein CASSISGTHLSYEQYF.

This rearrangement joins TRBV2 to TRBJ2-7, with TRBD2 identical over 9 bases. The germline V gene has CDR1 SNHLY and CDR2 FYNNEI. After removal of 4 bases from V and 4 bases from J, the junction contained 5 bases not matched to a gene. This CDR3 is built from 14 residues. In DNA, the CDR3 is TGTGCCAGCAGTGGACAGCGGGAGGTTTACGAGCAGTACTTC. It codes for CASSGQREVYEQYF.

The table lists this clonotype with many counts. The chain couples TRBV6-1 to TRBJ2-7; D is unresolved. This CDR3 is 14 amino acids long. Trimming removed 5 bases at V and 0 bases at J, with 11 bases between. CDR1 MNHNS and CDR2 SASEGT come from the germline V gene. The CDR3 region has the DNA TGTGCCAGCAGTTTCGGACGGACCTCCTACGAGCAGTACTTC. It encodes CASSFGRTSYEQYF.

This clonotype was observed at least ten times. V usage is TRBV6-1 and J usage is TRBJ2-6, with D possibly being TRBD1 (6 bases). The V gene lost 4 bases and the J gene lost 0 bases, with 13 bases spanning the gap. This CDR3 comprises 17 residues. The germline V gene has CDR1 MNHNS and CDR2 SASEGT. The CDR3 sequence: CASSARQDRSGANVLTF. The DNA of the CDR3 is TGTGCCAGCAGTGCTCGACAGGACCGCTCTGGGGCCAACGTCCTGACTTTC.

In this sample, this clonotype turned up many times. The CDR3 coding sequence is TGTGCCAGCTCACCTAGGCCCGTGACCGGCGAGCAGTACTTC. Amino acids: CASSPRPVTGEQYF. This chain connects TRBV18 to TRBJ2-7; D gene uncertain. With 3 bases removed from V and 6 bases from J, the gap between germline ends came to 15 bases. The length of the CDR3 is 14 residues. CDR1 KGHSH and CDR2 LQKENI come from the germline V gene.